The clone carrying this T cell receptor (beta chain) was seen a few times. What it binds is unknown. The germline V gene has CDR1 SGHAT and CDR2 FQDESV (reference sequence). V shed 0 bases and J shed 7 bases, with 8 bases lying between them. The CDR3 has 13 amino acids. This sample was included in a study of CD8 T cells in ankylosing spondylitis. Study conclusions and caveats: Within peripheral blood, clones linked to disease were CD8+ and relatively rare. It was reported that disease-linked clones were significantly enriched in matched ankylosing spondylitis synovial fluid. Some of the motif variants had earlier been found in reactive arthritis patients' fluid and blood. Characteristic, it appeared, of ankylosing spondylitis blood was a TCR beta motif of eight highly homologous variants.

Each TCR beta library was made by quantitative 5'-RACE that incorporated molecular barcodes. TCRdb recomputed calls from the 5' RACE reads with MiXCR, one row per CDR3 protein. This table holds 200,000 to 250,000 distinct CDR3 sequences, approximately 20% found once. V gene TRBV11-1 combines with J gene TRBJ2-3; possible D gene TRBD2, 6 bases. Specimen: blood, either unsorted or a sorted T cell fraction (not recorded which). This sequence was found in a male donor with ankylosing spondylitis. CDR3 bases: TGTGCCAGCAGCTTAGCGCGGGGCTATACGCAGTATTTT. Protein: CASSLARGYTQYF.